This is a list of T cell receptor beta chains from one sample in a study of cytomegalovirus exposure and HLA in healthy donors. The method was immunoSEQ multiplex PCR; TCRdb's version includes in-frame clones alone and lacks a portion of them. The repertoire holds almost 70,000 clones, with over 90% as singletons. Sequencing was done on a sample of PBMCs. The receptors were gathered from a young woman in good health and CMV-seropositive. The conserved cysteine and the conserved F or W are not part of the CDR3 here. Size values are once, few and many counts, or a class for expanded clones, and some rows have none.

NA	TRBV27	TRBJ2-2	ASSPTSYTGELF
once	TRBV28	TRBJ2-5	ASSFWEGETQY
NA	TRBV7-2	TRBJ1-1	ASSLIAGAGTEAF
NA	TRBV28	TRBJ2-1	ASIAGGPREQF
NA	TRBV28	TRBJ2-1	ASSEAGGPNEQF
NA	TRBV29-1	TRBJ2-6	SVSAGAHSGANVLT
NA	TRBV19	TRBJ1-2	ASSVRGDGYT
NA	TRBV28	TRBJ1-1	ASSLYLNRQGMNTEAF
NA	TRBV12-5	TRBJ2-2	ASGMRPGLSTGELF
NA	TRBV11-3	TRBJ2-2	ASSPTGHHANTGELF
once	TRBV6-1	TRBJ2-5	ASSDPGSLAGNQETQY
NA	TRBV15	TRBJ2-3	ATRIGLAGADTQY
NA	TRBV28	TRBJ1-5	ASSLSGARNQPQH
NA	TRBV27	TRBJ2-7	ASSLWSSGNYEQY
NA	TRBV7-9	TRBJ2-7	ASSPNSGRVGYEQY
NA	TRBV5-1	TRBJ2-2	ASSLVVGGGTGELF
NA	TRBV6-5	TRBJ2-3	ASRGGSTDTQY
NA	TRBV19	TRBJ2-1	ASSIGTSYNEQF
NA	TRBV4-3	TRBJ2-7	ASSQGLAGVYEQY
NA	TRBV5-4	TRBJ2-7	ASSLRLAGAYEQY
once	TRBV5-1	TRBJ2-5	ASSPGLEETQY
NA	TRBV28	TRBJ2-7	ASSLLARFAQY
NA	TRBV27	TRBJ1-2	ASSSEGRTGGNYGYT
NA	TRBV28	TRBJ2-1	ASTVRAWAGGLSSYNEQF
NA	TRBV5-1	TRBJ2-7	ASSSTGTGSYEQY
NA	TRBV27	TRBJ2-5	ASSLLAGGQETQY
NA	TRBV6-4	TRBJ2-1	ASSGLAGDNEQF
NA	TRBV28	TRBJ2-4	ASSSGVQNIQY
once	TRBV18	TRBJ1-5	ASSSQGGNQPQH
NA	TRBV19	TRBJ2-1	ASSRREGRNNEQF
NA	TRBV19	TRBJ1-5	ASSTRGIAGNQPQH
NA	TRBV7-2	TRBJ2-7	ASSLVITYEQY
NA	TRBV4-3	TRBJ2-7	ASSQDYGGGAYYEQY
NA	TRBV9	TRBJ2-7	ASSSPGGEQY
NA	TRBV13	TRBJ1-1	ASSLLQGFTEAF
NA	TRBV9	TRBJ2-7	ASSFHGSSYEQY
NA	TRBV13	TRBJ2-2	ASSQGLAGVTGELF
NA	TRBV14	TRBJ1-1	ASSPARGFWAF
NA	TRBV9	TRBJ2-1	ASSVEIGLAEQF
NA	TRBV29-1	TRBJ2-4	SVEDQGTERKDAKNIQY
NA	TRBV28	TRBJ2-1	ASSFQGASYNEQF
NA	TRBV7-9	TRBJ1-4	ASSSRQGSGEKLF
NA	TRBV28	TRBJ2-1	ASSLVGDLLAGFANEQF
NA	TRBV4-1	TRBJ2-1	ASRRREGPDNEQF
NA	TRBV11-2	TRBJ1-3	ASSLDGPARVNTIY
NA	TRBV7-8	TRBJ2-1	ASSSSPGLGGEQF
NA	TRBV4-2	TRBJ2-1	ASSQLGAYNEQF
NA	TRBV13	TRBJ2-7	ASGGTGGSSSYEQY
NA	TRBV4-1	TRBJ2-1	ASSQAQTSGRWEQF
NA	TRBV7-9	TRBJ2-1	ASTLPGVSGSNEQF
NA	TRBV7-9	TRBJ2-1	ASSSPDRVKDEQF
NA	TRBV7-2	TRBJ2-7	ASSDGLHSSYEQY
NA	TRBV14	TRBJ2-1	ASSNRSYNEQF
NA	TRBV5-6	TRBJ1-2	ASSLWDSGIGYGYT
NA	TRBV30	TRBJ2-3	AWSGGAQY
NA	TRBV29-1	TRBJ2-3	SVEAPPGDSTDTQY
once	TRBV9	TRBJ1-1	ASKGQGVTEAF
NA	TRBV4-1	TRBJ1-1	ASSQVRGQAHTF
NA	TRBV7-2	TRBJ1-1	ASSSLQGLGAF